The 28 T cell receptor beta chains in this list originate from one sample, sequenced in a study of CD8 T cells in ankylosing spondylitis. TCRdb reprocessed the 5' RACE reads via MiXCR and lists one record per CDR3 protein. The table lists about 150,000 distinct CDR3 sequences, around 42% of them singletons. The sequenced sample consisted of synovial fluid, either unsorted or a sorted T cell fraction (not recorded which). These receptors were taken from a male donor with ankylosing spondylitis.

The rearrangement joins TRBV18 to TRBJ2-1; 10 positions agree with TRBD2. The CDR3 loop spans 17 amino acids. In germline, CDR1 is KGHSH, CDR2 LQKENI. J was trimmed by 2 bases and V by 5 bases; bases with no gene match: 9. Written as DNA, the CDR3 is TGTGCCAGCTCATTTCAAAGCGGGAGGGCCACCTACAATGAGCAGTTCTTC. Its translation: CASSFQSGRATYNEQFF.

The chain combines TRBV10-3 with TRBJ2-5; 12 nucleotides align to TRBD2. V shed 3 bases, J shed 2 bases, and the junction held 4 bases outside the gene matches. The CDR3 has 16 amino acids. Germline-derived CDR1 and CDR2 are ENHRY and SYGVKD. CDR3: CAISDDLAGGQETQYF. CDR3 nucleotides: TGTGCCATCAGTGACGACCTAGCGGGGGGGCAAGAGACCCAGTACTTC.

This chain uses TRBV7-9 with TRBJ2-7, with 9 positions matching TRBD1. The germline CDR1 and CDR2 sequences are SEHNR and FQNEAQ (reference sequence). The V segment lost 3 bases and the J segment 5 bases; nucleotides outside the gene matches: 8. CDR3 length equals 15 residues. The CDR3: CASSFPGQGVHEQYF. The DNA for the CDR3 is TGTGCCAGCAGCTTTCCGGGACAGGGTGTCCACGAGCAGTACTTC. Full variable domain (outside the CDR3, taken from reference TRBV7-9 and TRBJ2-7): DTGVSQNPRHKITKRGQNVTFRCDPISEHNRLYWYRQTLGQGPEFLTYFQNEAQLEKSRLLSDRFSAERPKGSFSTLEIQRTEQGDSAMYLCASSFPGQGVHEQYFGPGTRLTVT.

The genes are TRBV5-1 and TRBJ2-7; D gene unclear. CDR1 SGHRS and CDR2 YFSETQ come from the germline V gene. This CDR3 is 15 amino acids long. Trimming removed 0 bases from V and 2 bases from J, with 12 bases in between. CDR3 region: CASSLGQARPYEQYF. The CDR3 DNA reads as TGCGCCAGCAGCTTGGGGCAGGCGAGACCCTACGAGCAGTACTTC.

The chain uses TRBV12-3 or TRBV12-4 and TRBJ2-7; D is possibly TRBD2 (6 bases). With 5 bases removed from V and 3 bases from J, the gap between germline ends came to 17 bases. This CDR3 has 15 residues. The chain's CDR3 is CASSPRLEGIYEQYF. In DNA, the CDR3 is TGTGCCAGCAGTCCCCGACTAGAGGGGATCTACGAGCAGTACTTC.

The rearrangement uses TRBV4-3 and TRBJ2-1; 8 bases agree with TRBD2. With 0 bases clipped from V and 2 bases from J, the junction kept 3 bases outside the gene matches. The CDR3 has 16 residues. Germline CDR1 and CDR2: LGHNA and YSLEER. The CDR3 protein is CASSQDGTRPYNEQFF. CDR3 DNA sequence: TGCGCCAGCAGCCAAGACGGGACTAGACCCTACAATGAGCAGTTCTTC.

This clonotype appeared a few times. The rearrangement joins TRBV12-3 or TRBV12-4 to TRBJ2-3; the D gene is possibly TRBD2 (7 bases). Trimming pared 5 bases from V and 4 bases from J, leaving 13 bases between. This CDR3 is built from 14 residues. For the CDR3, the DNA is TGTGCCAGCAGTGTACTAGGGGGGGCAGATACGCAGTATTTT. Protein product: CASSVLGGADTQYF.

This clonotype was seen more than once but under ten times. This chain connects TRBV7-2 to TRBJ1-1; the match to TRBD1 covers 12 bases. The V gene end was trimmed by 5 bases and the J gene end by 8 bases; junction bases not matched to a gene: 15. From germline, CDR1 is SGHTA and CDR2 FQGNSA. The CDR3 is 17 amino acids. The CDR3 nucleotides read TGTGCCAGCAGCCCAATGCTGAGAAGGGACAGGGGGCGAGAAGCTTTCTTT. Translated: CASSPMLRRDRGREAFF.

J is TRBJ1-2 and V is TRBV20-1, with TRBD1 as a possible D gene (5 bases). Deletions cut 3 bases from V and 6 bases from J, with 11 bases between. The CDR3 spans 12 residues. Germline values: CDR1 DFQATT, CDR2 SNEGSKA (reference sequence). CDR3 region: CSARAGGHGYTF. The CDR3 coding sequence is TGCAGTGCTAGGGCGGGGGGACATGGCTACACCTTC.

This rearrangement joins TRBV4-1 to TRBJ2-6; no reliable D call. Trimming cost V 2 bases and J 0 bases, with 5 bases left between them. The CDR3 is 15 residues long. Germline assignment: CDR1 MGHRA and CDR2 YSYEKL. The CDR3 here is CASSQRLSGANVLTF. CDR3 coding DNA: TGCGCCAGCAGCCAACGACTCTCTGGGGCCAACGTCCTGACTTTC.

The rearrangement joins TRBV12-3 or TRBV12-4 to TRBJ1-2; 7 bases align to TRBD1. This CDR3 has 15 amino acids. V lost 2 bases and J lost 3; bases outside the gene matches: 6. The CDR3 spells CASSLRQGGDYGYTF. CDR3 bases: TGTGCCAGCAGTTTAAGACAGGGAGGGGACTATGGCTACACCTTC.

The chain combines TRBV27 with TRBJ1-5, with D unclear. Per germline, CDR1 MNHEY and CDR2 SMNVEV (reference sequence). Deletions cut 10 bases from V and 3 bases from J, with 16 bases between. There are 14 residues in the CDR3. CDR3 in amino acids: CATSSRGSNQPQHF. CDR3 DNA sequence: TGTGCCACCTCGAGCAGAGGCTCCAATCAGCCCCAGCATTTT.

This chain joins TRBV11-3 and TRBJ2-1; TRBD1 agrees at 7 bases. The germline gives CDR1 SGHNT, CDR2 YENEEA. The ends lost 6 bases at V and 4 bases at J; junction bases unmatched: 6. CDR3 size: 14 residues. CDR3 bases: TGTGCCAGCAGAACGACAGGGTCGTACAATGAGCAGTTCTTC. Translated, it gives CASRTTGSYNEQFF.

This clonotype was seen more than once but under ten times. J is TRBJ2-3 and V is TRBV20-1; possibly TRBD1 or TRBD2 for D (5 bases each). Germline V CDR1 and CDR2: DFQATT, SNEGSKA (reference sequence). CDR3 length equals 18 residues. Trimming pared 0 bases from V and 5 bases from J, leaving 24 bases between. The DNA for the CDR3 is TGCAGTGCTAGAGACAGGGAAGGACTCCGCGAGGTGGTAGATACGCAGTATTTT. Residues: CSARDREGLREVVDTQYF.

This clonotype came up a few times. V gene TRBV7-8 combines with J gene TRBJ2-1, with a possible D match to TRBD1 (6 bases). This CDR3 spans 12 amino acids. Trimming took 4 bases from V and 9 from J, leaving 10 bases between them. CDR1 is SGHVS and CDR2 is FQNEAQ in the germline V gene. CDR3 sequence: CASSYGQPEQFF. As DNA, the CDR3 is TGTGCCAGCAGCTACGGACAGCCTGAGCAGTTCTTC.

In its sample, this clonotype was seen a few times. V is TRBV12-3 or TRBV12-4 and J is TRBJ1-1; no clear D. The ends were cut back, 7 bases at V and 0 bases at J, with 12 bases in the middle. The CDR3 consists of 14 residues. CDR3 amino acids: CASTLGQMNTEAFF. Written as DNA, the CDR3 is TGTGCCAGCACCCTCGGCCAGATGAACACTGAAGCTTTCTTT.

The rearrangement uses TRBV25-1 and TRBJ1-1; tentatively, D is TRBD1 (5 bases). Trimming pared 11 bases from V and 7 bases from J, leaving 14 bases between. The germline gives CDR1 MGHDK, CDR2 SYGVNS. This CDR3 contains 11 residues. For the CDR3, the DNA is TGTGCCGTCAAGGTGGGGGATGAAGCTTTCTTT. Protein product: CAVKVGDEAFF.

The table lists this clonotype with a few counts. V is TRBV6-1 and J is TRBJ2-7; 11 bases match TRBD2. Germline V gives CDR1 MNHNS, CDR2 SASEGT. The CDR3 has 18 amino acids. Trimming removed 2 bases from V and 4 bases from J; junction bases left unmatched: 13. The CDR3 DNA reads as TGTGCCAGCAGTGAATGGATCTTAGCGGGAGGGCCCTTTTACGAGCAGTACTTC. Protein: CASSEWILAGGPFYEQYF.

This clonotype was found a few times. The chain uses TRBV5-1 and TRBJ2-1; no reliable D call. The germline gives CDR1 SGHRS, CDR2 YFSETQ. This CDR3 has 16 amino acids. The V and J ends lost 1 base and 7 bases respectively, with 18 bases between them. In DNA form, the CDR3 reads TGCGCCAGCAGCTTGCGGTTAAGACCCCAGGTGAATGAGCAGTTCTTC. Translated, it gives CASSLRLRPQVNEQFF.

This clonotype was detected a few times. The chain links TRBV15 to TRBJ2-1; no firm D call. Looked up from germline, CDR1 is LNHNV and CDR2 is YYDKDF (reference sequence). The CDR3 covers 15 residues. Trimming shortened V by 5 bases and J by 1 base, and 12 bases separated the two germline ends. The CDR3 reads CATSPPIGSYNEQFF. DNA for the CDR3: TGTGCCACCAGCCCACCAATAGGGTCCTACAATGAGCAGTTCTTC.

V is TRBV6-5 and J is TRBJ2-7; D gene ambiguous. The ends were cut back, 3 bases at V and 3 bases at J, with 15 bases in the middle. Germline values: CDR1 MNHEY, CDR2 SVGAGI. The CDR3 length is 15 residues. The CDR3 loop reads CASSYAASPYYEQYF. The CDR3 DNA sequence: TGTGCCAGCAGTTATGCGGCGTCCCCCTACTACGAGCAGTACTTC.

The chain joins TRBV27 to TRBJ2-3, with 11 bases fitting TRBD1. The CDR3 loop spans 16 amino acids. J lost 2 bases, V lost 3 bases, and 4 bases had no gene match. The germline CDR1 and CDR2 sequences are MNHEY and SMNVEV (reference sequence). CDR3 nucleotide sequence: TGTGCCAGCAGTTTGGGGACAGGGGGAACCACAGATACGCAGTATTTT. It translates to CASSLGTGGTTDTQYF.

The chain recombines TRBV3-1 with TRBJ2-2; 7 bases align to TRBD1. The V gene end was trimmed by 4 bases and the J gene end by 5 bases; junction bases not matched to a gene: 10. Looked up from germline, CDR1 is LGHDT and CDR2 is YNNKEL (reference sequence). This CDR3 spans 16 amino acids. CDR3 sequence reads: CASSPIGQELTGELFF. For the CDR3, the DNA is TGTGCCAGCAGCCCAATCGGACAGGAGTTGACCGGGGAGCTGTTTTTT.

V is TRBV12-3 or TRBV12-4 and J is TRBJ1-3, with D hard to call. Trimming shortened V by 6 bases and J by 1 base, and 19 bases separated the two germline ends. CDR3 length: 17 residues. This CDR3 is CASSLMLTTKSGNTIYF. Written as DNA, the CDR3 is TGTGCCAGCAGCCTTATGTTAACGACAAAATCTGGAAACACCATATATTTT.

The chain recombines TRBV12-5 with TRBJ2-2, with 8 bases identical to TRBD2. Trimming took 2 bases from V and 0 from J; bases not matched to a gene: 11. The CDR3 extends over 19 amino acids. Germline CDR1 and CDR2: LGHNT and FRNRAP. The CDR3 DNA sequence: TGTGCTAGTGGTTTGACCCCACTAGCGGCAGAATCGAACACCGGGGAGCTGTTTTTT. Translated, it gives CASGLTPLAAESNTGELFF.

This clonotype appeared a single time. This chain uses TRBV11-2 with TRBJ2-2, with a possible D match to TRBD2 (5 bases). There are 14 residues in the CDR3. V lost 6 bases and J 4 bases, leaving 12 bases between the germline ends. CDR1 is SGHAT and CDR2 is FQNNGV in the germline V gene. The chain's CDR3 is CASSSREATGELFF. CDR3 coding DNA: TGTGCCAGCAGTAGTCGGGAAGCCACCGGGGAGCTGTTTTTT.

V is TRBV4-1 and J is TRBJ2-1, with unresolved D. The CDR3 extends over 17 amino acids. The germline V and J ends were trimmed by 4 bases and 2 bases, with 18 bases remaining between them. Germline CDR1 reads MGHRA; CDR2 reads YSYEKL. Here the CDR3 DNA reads TGCGCCAGCAGCCCCAGTGGCAGTAGGGTCCCCTACAATGAGCAGTTCTTC. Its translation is CASSPSGSRVPYNEQFF.

The CDR3 bases are TGTGCCAGCAGTTTACGAGGGTGGGCGGAACCTGTATGGGAGACCCAGTACTTC. Its translation is CASSLRGWAEPVWETQYF. The V and J genes are TRBV28 and TRBJ2-5; TRBD2 is a possible D gene (5 bases). From germline, CDR1 is MDHEN and CDR2 SYDVKM. V dropped 2 bases and J dropped 5 bases, with 24 bases sitting between them. CDR3 length equals 18 residues.